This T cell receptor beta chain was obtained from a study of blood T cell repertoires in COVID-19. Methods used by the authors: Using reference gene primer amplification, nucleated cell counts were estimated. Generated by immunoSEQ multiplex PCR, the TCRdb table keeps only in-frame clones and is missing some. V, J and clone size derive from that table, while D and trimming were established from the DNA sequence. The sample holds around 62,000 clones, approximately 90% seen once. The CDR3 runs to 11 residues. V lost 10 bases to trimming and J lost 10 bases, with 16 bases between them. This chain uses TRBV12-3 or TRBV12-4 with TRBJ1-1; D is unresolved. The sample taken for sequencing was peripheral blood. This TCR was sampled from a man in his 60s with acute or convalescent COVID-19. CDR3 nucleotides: TGTGCCACCGTCTCCGGGTTTATAGCTTTCTTT. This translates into CATVSGFIAFF.